This TCR beta chain emerged from a study of cytomegalovirus exposure and HLA in healthy donors. Overall study results and limits: Reportedly, cytomegalovirus status was diagnosed with high sensitivity and specificity.

The PCR had 60 Vbeta and 13 Jbeta primers. Some clones are missing from TCRdb's copy, which holds only in-frame ones; the method was immunoSEQ multiplex PCR. Of about 190,000 clones listed, around 87% are singletons. V was pared by 0 bases and J by 6 bases, with 2 bases of the junction left unmatched. CDR3 size: 15 residues. The germline V gene has CDR1 KGHSH and CDR2 LQKENI. Details on this clone: Its cognate antigen is unknown.

Sequences were obtained from PBMCs. The V call is TRBV18, the J call TRBJ2-7; 13 bases match TRBD2. This clonotype was obtained from a woman under 30 in good health and CMV-seronegative. The CDR3 DNA sequence: TGTGCCAGCTCACCACCAGGGACTAGCGGGACCGAGCAGTACTTC. It translates to CASSPPGTSGTEQYF.